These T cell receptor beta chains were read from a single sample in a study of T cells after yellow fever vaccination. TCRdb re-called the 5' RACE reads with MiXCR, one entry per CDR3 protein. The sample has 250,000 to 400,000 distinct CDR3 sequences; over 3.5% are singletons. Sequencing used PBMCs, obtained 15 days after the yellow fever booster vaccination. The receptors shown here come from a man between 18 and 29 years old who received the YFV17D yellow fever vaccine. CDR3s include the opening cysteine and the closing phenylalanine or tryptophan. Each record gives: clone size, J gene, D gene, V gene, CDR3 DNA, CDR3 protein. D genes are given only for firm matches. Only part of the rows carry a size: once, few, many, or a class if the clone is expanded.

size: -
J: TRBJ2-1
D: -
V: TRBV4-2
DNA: TGTGCCAGCAGCCTTAGCCTCGGGACTGACTCCTACACTGAGCAGTTCTTC
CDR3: CASSLSLGTDSYTEQFF

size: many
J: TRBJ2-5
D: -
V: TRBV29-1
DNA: TGCAGCGTTGAAGGTGGGGGACACAGTGAGACCCAGTACTTC
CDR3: CSVEGGGHSETQYF

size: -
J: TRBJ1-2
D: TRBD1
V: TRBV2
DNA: TGTGCCAAAATCAACAGGGGCCGCAATGGCTACACCTTC
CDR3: CAKINRGRNGYTF

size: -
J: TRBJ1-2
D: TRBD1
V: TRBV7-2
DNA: TGTGCCAGCAGCTCGGGAGGGACAGGGGGCGTGCACTATGGCTACACCTTC
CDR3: CASSSGGTGGVHYGYTF

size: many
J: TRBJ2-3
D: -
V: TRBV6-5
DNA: TGTGCCAGCAGTTACTCGTCGAGCACAGATACGCAGTATTTT
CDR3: CASSYSSSTDTQYF

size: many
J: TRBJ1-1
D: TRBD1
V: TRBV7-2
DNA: TGTGCCAGCAGCTTGCGAAGTAAGGGGGCGAAGAACACTGAAGCTTTCTTT
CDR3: CASSLRSKGAKNTEAFF

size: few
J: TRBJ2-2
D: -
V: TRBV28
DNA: TGTGCCAGCAGTCTAGGGGTTTACACCGGGGAGCTGTTTTTT
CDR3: CASSLGVYTGELFF

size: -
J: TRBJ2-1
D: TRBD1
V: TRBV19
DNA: TGTGCCAGTAGTCTCCGGGACAGAGACAATGAGCAGTTCTTC
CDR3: CASSLRDRDNEQFF

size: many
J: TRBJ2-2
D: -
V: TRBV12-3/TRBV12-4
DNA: TGTGCCAGCAGTCCGTGGGGGCAACGTGTCGGGGAGCTGTTTTTT
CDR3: CASSPWGQRVGELFF

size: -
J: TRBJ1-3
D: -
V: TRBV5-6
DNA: TGTGCCAGCAGCTTGTTTTCACACACCAAGTCCTCTGGAAACACCATATATTTT
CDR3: CASSLFSHTKSSGNTIYF

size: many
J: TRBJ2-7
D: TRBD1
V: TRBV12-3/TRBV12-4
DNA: TGTGCCAGCAGTCCACAGGGACAGGTGAGCTCCTACGAGCAGTACTTC
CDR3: CASSPQGQVSSYEQYF

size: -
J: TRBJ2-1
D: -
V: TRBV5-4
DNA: TGTGCCAGCAGCTTGGATACGGATAGAGAGCAGTTCTTC
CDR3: CASSLDTDREQFF

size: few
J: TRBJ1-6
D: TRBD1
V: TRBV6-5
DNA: TGTGCCAGCAGTTACTCGGGGACAGGGGATTCACCCCTCCACTTT
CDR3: CASSYSGTGDSPLHF

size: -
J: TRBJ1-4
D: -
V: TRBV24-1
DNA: TGTGCCACCAGTGATTCCGGGCATGAAAAACTGTTTTTT
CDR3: CATSDSGHEKLFF

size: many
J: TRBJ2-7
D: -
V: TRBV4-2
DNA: TGTGCCAGCAGCCCATCCCTTCTCCTCGAGCAGTACTTC
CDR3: CASSPSLLLEQYF

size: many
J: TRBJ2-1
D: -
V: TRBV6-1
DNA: TGTGCCAGCAGGCACAGGGAGCAGTTCTTC
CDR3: CASRHREQFF

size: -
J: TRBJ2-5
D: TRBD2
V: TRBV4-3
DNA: TGCGCCAGCAGCCAAGGTCGCGGGGGGGCCTCGGAGACCCAGTACTTC
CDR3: CASSQGRGGASETQYF

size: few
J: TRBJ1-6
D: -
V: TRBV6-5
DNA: TGTGCCAGCAGTTACAACTCATATTATTCACCCCTCCACTTT
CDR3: CASSYNSYYSPLHF

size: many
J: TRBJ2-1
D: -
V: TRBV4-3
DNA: TGCGCCAGCAGCCAAGCGTTTCCCGGGCGGGATGAGCAGTTCTTC
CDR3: CASSQAFPGRDEQFF

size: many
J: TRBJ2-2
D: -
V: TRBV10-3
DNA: TGTGCCATCAGTGACAGGGGGGAGCTGTTTTTT
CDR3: CAISDRGELFF

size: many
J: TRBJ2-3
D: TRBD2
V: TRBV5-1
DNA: TGCGCCAGCAGCTCTTTACTAGCGGGGTTGGCAGATACGCAGTATTTT
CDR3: CASSSLLAGLADTQYF

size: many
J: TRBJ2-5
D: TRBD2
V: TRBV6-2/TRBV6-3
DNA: TGTGCCAGCAGTTACAGGAGCGGGGGGAGCCAAGAGACCCAGTACTTC
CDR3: CASSYRSGGSQETQYF

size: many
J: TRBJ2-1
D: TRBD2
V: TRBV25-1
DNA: TGTGCCAGCAGACTAGCGGGATTAAATGAGCAGTTCTTC
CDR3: CASRLAGLNEQFF

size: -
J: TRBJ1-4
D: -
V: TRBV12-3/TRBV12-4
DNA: TGTGCCAGCAGTTTGGGGTTTTATGAAAAACTGTTTTTT
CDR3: CASSLGFYEKLFF

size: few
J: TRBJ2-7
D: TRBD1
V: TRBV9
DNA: TGTGCCAGCAGCCTTCGGGACAGCTTAACCTACGAGCAGTACTTC
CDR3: CASSLRDSLTYEQYF

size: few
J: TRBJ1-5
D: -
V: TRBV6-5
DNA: TGTGCCAGCAGTTACGGACGACTGAATCAGCCCCAGCATTTT
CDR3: CASSYGRLNQPQHF

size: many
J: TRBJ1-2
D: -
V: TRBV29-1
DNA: TGCAGCGCATCCGATAACAGGGAAGGCTACACCTTC
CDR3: CSASDNREGYTF

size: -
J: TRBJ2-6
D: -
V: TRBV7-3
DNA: TGTGCCAGCAGCGAAAGAGGGGGGACAGCCGACTCTGGGGCCAACGTCCTGACTTTC
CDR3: CASSERGGTADSGANVLTF

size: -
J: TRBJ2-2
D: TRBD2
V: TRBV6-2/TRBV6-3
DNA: TGTGCCAGCAGTCCCGGCGGGCTAGCGGGGGCGAACACCGGGGAGCTGTTTTTT
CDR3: CASSPGGLAGANTGELFF

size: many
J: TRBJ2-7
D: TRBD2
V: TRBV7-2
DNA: TGTGCCAGCAGCTTAGGCGGGGGGACTTCGGGGGAGCAGTACTTC
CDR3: CASSLGGGTSGEQYF

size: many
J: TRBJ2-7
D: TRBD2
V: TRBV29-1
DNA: TGCAGCGTTAGGGGCGGGGGGCTCCACTTCTACGAGCAGTACTTC
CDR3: CSVRGGGLHFYEQYF

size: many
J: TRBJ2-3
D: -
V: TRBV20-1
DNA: TGCAGTCCCCGGGACAAAACTGACTATACGCAGTATTTT
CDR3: CSPRDKTDYTQYF

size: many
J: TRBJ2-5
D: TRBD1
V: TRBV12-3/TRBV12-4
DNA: TGTGCCAGCAGTTTTCAGGGGGCCGGGGAGACCCAGTACTTC
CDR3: CASSFQGAGETQYF

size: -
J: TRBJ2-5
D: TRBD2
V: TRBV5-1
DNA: TGCGCCAGCAGCTTTACTAGCGGGAATCAAGAGACCCAGTACTTC
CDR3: CASSFTSGNQETQYF

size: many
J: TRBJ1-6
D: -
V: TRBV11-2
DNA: TGTGCCAGCAGCCTCGGGTCCCTACCCCTCCACTTT
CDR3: CASSLGSLPLHF

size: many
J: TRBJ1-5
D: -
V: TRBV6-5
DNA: TGTGCCAGCAGACGCGCCGGGGCTAGCAATCAGCCCCAGCATTTT
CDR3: CASRRAGASNQPQHF

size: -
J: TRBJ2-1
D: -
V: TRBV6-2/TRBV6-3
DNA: TGTGCCAGCAGTTTTCAGGGGTCTGAGCAGTTCTTC
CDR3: CASSFQGSEQFF

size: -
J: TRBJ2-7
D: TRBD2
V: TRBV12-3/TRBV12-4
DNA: TGTGCCAGCAGTGAGATATCCGGTGGGACTAGCGGAAACGAGCAGTACTTC
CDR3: CASSEISGGTSGNEQYF

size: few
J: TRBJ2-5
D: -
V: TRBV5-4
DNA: TGTGCCAGCAGCTTGCGGCGTGGCGGGGAAGAGACCCAGTACTTC
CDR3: CASSLRRGGEETQYF

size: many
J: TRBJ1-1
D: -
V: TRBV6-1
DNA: TGTGCCAGCAGCCCTTATGGACCCCGAAGGACTGAAGCTTTCTTT
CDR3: CASSPYGPRRTEAFF

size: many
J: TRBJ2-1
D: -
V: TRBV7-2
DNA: TGTGCCAGCAGCCGCAGGGGTTCCTACAATGAGCAGTTCTTC
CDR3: CASSRRGSYNEQFF

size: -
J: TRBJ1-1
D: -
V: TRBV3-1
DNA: TGTGCCAGCAGCCCTCACGCAGGGACTGAAGCTTTCTTT
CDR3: CASSPHAGTEAFF

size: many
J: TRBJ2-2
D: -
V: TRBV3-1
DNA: TGTGCCGCCCAAGGGGTCGGGGAGCTGTTTTTT
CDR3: CAAQGVGELFF

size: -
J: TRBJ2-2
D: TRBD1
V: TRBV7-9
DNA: TGTGCCAGCAGCATGGACAGGACCGGGGAGCTGTTTTTT
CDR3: CASSMDRTGELFF

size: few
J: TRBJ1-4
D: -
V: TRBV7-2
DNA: TGTGCCAGCAGCCAAGGACAGCTTAATGAAAAACTGTTTTTT
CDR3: CASSQGQLNEKLFF

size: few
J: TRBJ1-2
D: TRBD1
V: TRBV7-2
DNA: TGTGCCAGCAGCGGGGAGCAGGGGGCGCGTGGCTACACCTTC
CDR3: CASSGEQGARGYTF

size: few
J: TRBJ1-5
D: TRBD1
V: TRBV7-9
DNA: TGTGCCAGCAGCTTAACAGGGGAAGCTCAGCCCCAGCATTTT
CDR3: CASSLTGEAQPQHF

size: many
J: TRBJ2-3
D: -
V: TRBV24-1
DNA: TGTGCCACCAGAGGGAATTCAGATACGCAGTATTTT
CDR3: CATRGNSDTQYF

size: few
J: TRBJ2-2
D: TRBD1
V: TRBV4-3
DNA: TGCGCCAGCAGCCAAGATACAGGGGGCTTGGGCACCGGGGAGCTGTTTTTT
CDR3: CASSQDTGGLGTGELFF

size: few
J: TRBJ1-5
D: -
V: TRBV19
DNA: TGTGCCAGTATGGCAGGGTTTGGGCAGCCCCAGCATTTT
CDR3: CASMAGFGQPQHF